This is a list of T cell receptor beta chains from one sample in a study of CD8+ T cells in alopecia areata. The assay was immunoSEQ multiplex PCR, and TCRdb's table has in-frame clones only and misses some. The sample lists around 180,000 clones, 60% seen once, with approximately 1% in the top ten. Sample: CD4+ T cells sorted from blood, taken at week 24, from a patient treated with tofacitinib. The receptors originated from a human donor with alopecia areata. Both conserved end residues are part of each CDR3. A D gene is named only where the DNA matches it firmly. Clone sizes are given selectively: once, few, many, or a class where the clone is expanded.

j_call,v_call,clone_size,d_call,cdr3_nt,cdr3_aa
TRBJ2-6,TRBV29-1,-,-,TGCAGCGTTGAGGGTGTTGGGTCTGGGGCCAACGTCCTGACTTTC,CSVEGVGSGANVLTF
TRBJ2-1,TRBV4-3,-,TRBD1,TGCGCCAGCAGCCAAGATCCGTTGGCCGGACAGGGGCCGGCTGAGCAGTTCTTC,CASSQDPLAGQGPAEQFF
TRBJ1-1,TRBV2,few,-,TGTGCCAGCAGTGAACGAGGGGACGGCACTGAAGCTTTCTTT,CASSERGDGTEAFF
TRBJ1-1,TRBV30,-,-,TGTGCCTGGGACCTTGGGGGTGAAGCTTTCTTT,CAWDLGGEAFF
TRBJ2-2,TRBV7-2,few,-,TGTGCCAGCAGCTTAGACCAGCGGGCGGGCGGGGAGCTGTTTTTT,CASSLDQRAGGELFF
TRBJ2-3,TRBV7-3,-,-,TGTGCCAGCAGCTCCACCCTTGGTACGCAGTATTTT,CASSSTLGTQYF
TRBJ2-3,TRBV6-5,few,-,TGTGCCAGCAATAGGCCGGAAGCAGATACGCAGTATTTT,CASNRPEADTQYF
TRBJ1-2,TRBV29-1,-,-,TGCAGCGTTTCTCCCCCAGGGTATGGCTACACCTTC,CSVSPPGYGYTF
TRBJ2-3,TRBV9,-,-,TGTGCCAGCAGCTTGATAGACGGTAACACAGATACGCAGTATTTT,CASSLIDGNTDTQYF
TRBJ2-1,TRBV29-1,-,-,TGCAGCGTTGAGTGGCAGAAGGACAACAATGAGCAGTTCTTC,CSVEWQKDNNEQFF
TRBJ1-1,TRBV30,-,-,TGTGCCTACCTACTATTGAACACTGAAGCTTTCTTT,CAYLLLNTEAFF
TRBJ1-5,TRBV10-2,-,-,TGCGCCAGCAGTGAGGTGAGTCAGCCCCAGCATTTT,CASSEVSQPQHF
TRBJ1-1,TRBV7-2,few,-,TGTGCCAGCAGCTTAGGCACCCTGAACACTGAAGCTTTCTTT,CASSLGTLNTEAFF